This T cell receptor beta chain came from a study of spatial heterogeneity in lung cancer. Using its own MiXCR run on the 5' RACE reads, TCRdb lists one record per CDR3 protein. The repertoire holds some 80,000 distinct CDR3 sequences, with 8% as singletons. Trimming removed 10 bases from V and 4 bases from J, with 11 bases in between. Looked up from germline, CDR1 is ENHRY and CDR2 is SYGVKD. CDR3 length: 11 amino acids. The time point: sample taken at primary tumor resection. TCRs were sequenced from unsorted whole RNA of tumor, nontumor lung or PBMC. This receptor was taken from a male donor with early-stage non-small cell lung cancer. This specimen was PBMCs, taken at surgery. The chain is built from TRBV10-3 and TRBJ2-7; D gene ambiguous. The DNA for the CDR3 is TGTGCCACTCATGACGGGTACGAGCAGTACTTC. Translating it yields CATHDGYEQYF.